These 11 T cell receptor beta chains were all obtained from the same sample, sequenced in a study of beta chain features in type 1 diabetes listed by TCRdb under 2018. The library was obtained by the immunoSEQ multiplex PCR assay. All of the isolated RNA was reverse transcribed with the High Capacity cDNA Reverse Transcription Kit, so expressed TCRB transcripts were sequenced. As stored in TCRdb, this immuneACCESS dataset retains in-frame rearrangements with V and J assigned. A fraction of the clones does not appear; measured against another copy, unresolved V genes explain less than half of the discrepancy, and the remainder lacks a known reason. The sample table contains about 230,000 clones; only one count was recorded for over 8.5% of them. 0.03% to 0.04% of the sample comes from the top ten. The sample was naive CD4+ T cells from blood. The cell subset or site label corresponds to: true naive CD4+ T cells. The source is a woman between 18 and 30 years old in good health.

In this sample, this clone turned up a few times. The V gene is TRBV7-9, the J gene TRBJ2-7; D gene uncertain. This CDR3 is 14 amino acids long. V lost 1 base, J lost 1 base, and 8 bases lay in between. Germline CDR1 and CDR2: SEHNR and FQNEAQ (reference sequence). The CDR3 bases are TGTGCCAGCAGCTTAGGTTCCAATTCCTACGAGCAGTACTTC. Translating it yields CASSLGSNSYEQYF. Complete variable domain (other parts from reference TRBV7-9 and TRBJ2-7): DTGVSQNPRHKITKRGQNVTFRCDPISEHNRLYWYRQTLGQGPEFLTYFQNEAQLEKSRLLSDRFSAERPKGSFSTLEIQRTEQGDSAMYLCASSLGSNSYEQYFGPGTRLTVT.

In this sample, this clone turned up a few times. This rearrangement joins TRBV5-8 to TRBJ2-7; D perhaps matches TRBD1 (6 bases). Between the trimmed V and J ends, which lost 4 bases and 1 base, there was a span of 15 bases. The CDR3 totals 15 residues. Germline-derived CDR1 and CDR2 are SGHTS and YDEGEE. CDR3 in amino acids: CASSTGTSRSYEQYF. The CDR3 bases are TGTGCCAGCAGCACCGGGACATCCCGATCCTACGAGCAGTACTTC.

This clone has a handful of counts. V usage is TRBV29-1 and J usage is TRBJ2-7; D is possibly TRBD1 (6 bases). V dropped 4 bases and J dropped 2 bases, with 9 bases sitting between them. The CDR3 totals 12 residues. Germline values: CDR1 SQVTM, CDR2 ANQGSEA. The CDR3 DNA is TGCAGCGTTGTGGACAGCACCTACGAGCAGTACTTC. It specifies CSVVDSTYEQYF.

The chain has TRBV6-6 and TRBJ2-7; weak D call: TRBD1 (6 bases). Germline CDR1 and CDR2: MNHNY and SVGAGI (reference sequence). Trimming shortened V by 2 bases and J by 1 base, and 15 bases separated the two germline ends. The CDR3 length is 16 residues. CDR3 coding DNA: TGTGCCAGCAGTTACCTCCAGGGGCCAATTTCCTACGAGCAGTACTTC. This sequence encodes CASSYLQGPISYEQYF.

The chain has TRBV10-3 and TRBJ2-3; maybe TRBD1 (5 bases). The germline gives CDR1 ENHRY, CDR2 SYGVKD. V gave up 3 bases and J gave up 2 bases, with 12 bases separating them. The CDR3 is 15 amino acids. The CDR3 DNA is TGTGCCATCAGTGATTCGACAGCCTACACAGATACGCAGTATTTT. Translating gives CAISDSTAYTDTQYF.

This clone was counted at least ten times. This CDR3 reads CASSIQGGGANVLTF. As DNA, the CDR3 is TGTGCCAGCAGCATACAGGGCGGTGGGGCCAACGTCCTGACTTTC. The V and J genes are TRBV7-2 and TRBJ2-6, with TRBD1 as a possible D gene (6 bases). The CDR3 consists of 15 residues. V lost 5 bases to trimming and J lost 3 bases, with 11 bases between them. CDR1 is SGHTA, CDR2 FQGNSA, per germline.

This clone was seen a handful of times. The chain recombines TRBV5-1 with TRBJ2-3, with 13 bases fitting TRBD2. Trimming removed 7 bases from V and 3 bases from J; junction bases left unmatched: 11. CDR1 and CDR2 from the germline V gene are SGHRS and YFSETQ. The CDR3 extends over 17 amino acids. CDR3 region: CASATGLAGAGTDTQYF. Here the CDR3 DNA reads TGCGCCAGCGCAACCGGACTAGCGGGAGCTGGGACAGATACGCAGTATTTT. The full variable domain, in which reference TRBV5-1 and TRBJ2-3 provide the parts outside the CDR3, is KAGVTQTPRYLIKTRGQQVTLSCSPISGHRSVSWYQQTPGQGLQFLFEYFSETQRNKGNFPGRFSGRQFSNSRSEMNVSTLELGDSALYLCASATGLAGAGTDTQYFGPGTRLTVL.

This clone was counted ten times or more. CDR3 nucleotides: TGCGCCAGCAGCCCGATAGGACAGGGGCGGCGCGAGCAGTACTTC. The encoded protein is CASSPIGQGRREQYF. The chain joins TRBV4-1 to TRBJ2-7; TRBD1 aligns across 9 bases. The germline CDR1 and CDR2 sequences are MGHRA and YSYEKL. CDR3 length: 15 amino acids. J was trimmed by 6 bases and V by 4 bases; bases with no gene match: 10.

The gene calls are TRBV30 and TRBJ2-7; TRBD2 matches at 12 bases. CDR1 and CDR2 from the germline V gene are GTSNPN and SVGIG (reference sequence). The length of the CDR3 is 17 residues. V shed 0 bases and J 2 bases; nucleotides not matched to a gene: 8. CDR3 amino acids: CAWSVRTSGRFPYEQYF. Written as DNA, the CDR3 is TGTGCCTGGAGTGTACGTACTAGCGGGAGGTTTCCCTACGAGCAGTACTTC. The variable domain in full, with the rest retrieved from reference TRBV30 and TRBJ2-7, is SQTIHQWPATLVQPVGSPLSLECTVEGTSNPNLYWYRQAAGRGLQLLFYSVGIGQISSEVPQNLSASRPQDRQFILSSKKLLLSDSGFYLCAWSVRTSGRFPYEQYFGPGTRLTVT.

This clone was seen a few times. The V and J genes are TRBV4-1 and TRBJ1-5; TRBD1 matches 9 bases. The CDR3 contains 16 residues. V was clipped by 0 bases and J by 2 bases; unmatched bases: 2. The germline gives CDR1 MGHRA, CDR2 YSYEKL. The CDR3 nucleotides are TGCGCCAGCAGCCAAGATCGGACAGGGGGCAATCAGCCCCAGCATTTT. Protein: CASSQDRTGGNQPQHF.

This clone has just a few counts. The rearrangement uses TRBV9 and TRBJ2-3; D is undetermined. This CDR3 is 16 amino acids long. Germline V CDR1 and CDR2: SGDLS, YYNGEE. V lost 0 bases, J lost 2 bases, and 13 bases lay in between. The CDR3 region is CASSVVGSPNTDTQYF. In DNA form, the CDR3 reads TGTGCCAGCAGCGTAGTCGGGTCCCCTAACACAGATACGCAGTATTTT.